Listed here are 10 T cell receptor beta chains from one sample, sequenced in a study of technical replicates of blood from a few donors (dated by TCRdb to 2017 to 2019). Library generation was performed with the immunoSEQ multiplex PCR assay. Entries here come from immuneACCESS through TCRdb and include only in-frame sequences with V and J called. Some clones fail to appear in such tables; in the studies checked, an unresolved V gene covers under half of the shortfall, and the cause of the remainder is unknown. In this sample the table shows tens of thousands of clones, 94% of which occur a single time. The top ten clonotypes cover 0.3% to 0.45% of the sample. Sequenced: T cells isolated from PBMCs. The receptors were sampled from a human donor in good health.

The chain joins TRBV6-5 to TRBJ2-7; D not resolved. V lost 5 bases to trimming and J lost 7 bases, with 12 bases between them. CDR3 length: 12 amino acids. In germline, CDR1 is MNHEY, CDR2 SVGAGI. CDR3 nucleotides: TGTGCCAGCAGTCCCCCCTCGAGGGAGCAGTACTTC. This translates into CASSPPSREQYF.

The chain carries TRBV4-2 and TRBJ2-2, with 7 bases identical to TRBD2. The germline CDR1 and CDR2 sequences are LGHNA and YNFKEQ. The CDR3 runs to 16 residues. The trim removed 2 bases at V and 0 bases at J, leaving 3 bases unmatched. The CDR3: CASSQPAGANTGELFF. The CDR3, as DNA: TGTGCCAGCAGCCAACCCGCGGGGGCGAACACCGGGGAGCTGTTTTTT.

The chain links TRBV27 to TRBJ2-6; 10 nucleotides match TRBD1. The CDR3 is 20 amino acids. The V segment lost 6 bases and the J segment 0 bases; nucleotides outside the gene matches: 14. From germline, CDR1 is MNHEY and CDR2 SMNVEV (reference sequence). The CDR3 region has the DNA TGTGCCAGCAGCCTCTATTACTGGACAGGGGGGGACTCTGGGGCCAACGTCCTGACTTTC. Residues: CASSLYYWTGGDSGANVLTF.

The CDR3 DNA follows: TGTGCCAGTAGTAACCTGGGACAGGGCCACTATGGCTACACCTTC. Encoded protein: CASSNLGQGHYGYTF. The rearrangement uses TRBV19 and TRBJ1-2, with 9 positions matching TRBD1. J was trimmed by 3 bases and V by 4 bases; bases with no gene match: 6. The CDR3 spans 15 residues. Germline CDR1 is LNHDA and CDR2 is SQIVND (reference sequence).

For the CDR3, the DNA is TGTGCCAGCAGCTCCCTCCCATCGCGTGAGCAGTTCTTC. Translation gives CASSSLPSREQFF. The chain combines TRBV7-8 with TRBJ2-1; no definite D call. V was shortened by 4 bases and J by 9 bases, with 13 bases between the two germline ends. Germline lookup yields CDR1 SGHVS and CDR2 FQNEAQ. The CDR3 has 13 amino acids.

The CDR3 coding sequence is TGTGCCAGTAGTAATTCAGGAGGCTATGGCTACACCTTC. Translation: CASSNSGGYGYTF. The J gene is TRBJ1-2, the V gene TRBV19, with unresolved D. The CDR3 has 13 residues. CDR1 is LNHDA and CDR2 is SQIVND in the germline V gene (reference sequence). V gave up 4 bases and J gave up 4 bases, with 10 bases separating them. The whole variable domain, remainder taken from reference TRBV19 and TRBJ1-2, is DGGITQSPKYLFRKEGQNVTLSCEQNLNHDAMYWYRQDPGQGLRLIYYSQIVNDFQKGDIAEGYSVSREKKESFPLTVTSAQKNPTAFYLCASSNSGGYGYTFGSGTRLTVV.

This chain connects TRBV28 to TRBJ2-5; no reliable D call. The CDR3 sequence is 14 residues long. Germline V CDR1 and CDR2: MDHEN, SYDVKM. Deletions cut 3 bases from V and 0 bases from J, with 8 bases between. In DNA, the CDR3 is TGTGCCAGCAGTTTTTCAGCGAACCAAGAGACCCAGTACTTC. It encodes CASSFSANQETQYF.

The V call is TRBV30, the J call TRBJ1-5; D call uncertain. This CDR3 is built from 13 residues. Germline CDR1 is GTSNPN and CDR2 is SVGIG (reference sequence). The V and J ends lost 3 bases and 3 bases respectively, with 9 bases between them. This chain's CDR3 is CAWRGRDNQPQHF. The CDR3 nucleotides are TGTGCCTGGAGGGGCAGAGACAATCAGCCCCAGCATTTT.

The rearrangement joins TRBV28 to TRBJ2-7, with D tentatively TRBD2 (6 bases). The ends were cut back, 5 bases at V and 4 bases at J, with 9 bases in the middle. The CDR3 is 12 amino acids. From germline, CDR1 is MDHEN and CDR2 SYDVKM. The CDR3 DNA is TGTGCCAGCAGTCCGGGACTTTACGAGCAGTACTTC. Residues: CASSPGLYEQYF.

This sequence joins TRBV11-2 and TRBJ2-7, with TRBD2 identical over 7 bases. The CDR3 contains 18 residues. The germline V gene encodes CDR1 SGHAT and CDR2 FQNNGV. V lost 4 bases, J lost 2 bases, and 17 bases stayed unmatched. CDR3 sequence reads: CASSSLPAPSGKTYEQYF. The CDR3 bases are TGTGCCAGCAGCTCCCTACCAGCCCCCAGCGGGAAGACCTACGAGCAGTACTTC.